A selection of T cell receptor beta chains follows, all from one sample in a study of blood T cell repertoires in COVID-19. Profiling relied on immunoSEQ multiplex PCR, and the TCRdb table lists in-frame clones only, not all of them. The sample holds fewer than 400,000 clones, around 84% seen once. Sequences were obtained from PBMCs or T cells enriched from blood (not recorded which). Receptor source: a man younger than 40 who had recovered from COVID-19. Each CDR3 is given with its conserved first and last residue. The order of the fields is V gene, clone size, J gene, D gene, CDR3 DNA, CDR3 protein. A D gene is named only where the DNA matches it firmly. Only some rows state a clone size, as once, few, many or a class for expanded clones.

TRBV21-1	NA	TRBJ1-1	NA	TGTGCCAGCAGCAAAGATGGGGGGGCGAACACTGAAGCTTTCTTT	CASSKDGGANTEAFF
TRBV24-1	NA	TRBJ1-3	TRBD1	TGTGCCACCAGTGATTCCCCAGGAGGGGGCGGCTCTGGAAACACCATATATTTT	CATSDSPGGGGSGNTIYF
TRBV11-1	NA	TRBJ1-2	TRBD1	TGTGCCAGCAGCTCGGGGACAGGGAGTTTGTATGACTACACCTTC	CASSSGTGSLYDYTF
TRBV3-1/TRBV3-2	few	TRBJ2-7	NA	TGTGCCAGCAGCCAAGACCTACAGTCCTACGAGCAGTACTTC	CASSQDLQSYEQYF
TRBV19	NA	TRBJ1-5	TRBD1	TGTGCCAGTAGTGTGACAGGGGGCGGTCAGCCCCAGCATTTT	CASSVTGGGQPQHF
TRBV2	NA	TRBJ1-6	NA	TGTGCCAGCAGTTCAGAGACAAATTCACCCCTCCACTTT	CASSSETNSPLHF
TRBV6-5	NA	TRBJ1-4	TRBD1	TGTGCCAGCAGGCTTACAGGGGCAACTAATGAAAAACTGTTTTTT	CASRLTGATNEKLFF
TRBV19	NA	TRBJ2-6	NA	TGTGCCAGTAGTCTACAGGGTTCCGGGGCCAACGTCCTGACTTTC	CASSLQGSGANVLTF
TRBV4-2	NA	TRBJ2-3	TRBD2	TGTGCCAGCAGCGGATGGACTAGCGGCAGCACAGATACGCAGTATTTT	CASSGWTSGSTDTQYF
TRBV5-3	few	TRBJ2-3	TRBD2	TGTGCCAGAACTGCTGCTAGCGGGGTTTCTTCCACAGATACGCAGTATTTT	CARTAASGVSSTDTQYF
TRBV5-4	NA	TRBJ2-7	NA	TGTGCCAGCAGCTTGCCGTACTCCTCTTTCTACGAGCAGTACTTC	CASSLPYSSFYEQYF
TRBV5-6	NA	TRBJ2-7	TRBD2	TGTGCCAGCAGCTTCGGGGAGGGGAATAGGTACGAGCAGTACTTC	CASSFGEGNRYEQYF
TRBV3-1/TRBV3-2	NA	TRBJ2-5	NA	TGTGCCAGCAGCCGGGGGGTGACAGGGCGTTGGGAGACCCAGTACTTC	CASSRGVTGRWETQYF
TRBV24-1	NA	TRBJ1-1	TRBD1	TGTGCCACCGCGGAACGAGGGGGCGTCGCTGAAGCTTTCTTT	CATAERGGVAEAFF
TRBV28	NA	TRBJ1-2	TRBD1	TGTGCCAGCAGCTGGGTGAGGGGGCATGTGGACTATGGCTACACCTTC	CASSWVRGHVDYGYTF
TRBV29-1	once	TRBJ1-1	NA	TGCAGCGTGTCGGAGGGGAACACTGAAGCTTTCTTT	CSVSEGNTEAFF
TRBV5-4	NA	TRBJ2-1	TRBD2	TGTGCCAGCAGCTGGGTTAGCGGGGGGCCGTCCGATGAGCAGTTCTTC	CASSWVSGGPSDEQFF
TRBV18	NA	TRBJ2-7	NA	TGTGCCAGCTCACCGGACAAGATGGGATACGAGCAGTACTTC	CASSPDKMGYEQYF
TRBV7-9	NA	TRBJ1-4	NA	TGTGCCAGCAGCGACAGCTATAATGAAAAACTGTTTTTT	CASSDSYNEKLFF
TRBV30	once	TRBJ1-4	NA	TGTGCCTGGTCCACAGGCCCCCCCAATGAAAAACTGTTTTTT	CAWSTGPPNEKLFF
TRBV5-1	NA	TRBJ1-2	TRBD1	TGCGCCAGCAGCTTATCAGGGGGCGGACGCTACACCTTC	CASSLSGGGRYTF
TRBV11-2	NA	TRBJ1-1	NA	TGTGCCAGCAGGTCGGGACTCCTGAACACTGAAGCTTTCTTT	CASRSGLLNTEAFF
TRBV30	NA	TRBJ2-5	TRBD1	TGTGCCTGGAGTGTAGTAGGGGGCGGCGGCGAGACCCAGTACTTC	CAWSVVGGGGETQYF
TRBV24-1	NA	TRBJ1-1	TRBD1	TGTGCCACCAGTGACCCCGCCGGGACAGGAAGCACTGAAGCTTTCTTT	CATSDPAGTGSTEAFF
TRBV5-4	NA	TRBJ2-7	TRBD2	TGTGCCAGCGCCAGCGGGGGAAGTGGCGAGCAGTACTTC	CASASGGSGEQYF
TRBV30	NA	TRBJ1-5	NA	TGTGCCTGGAGTTCAGGGCCAAATCAGCCCCAGCATTTT	CAWSSGPNQPQHF
TRBV27	NA	TRBJ1-1	NA	TGTGCCAGCAGTTTAGGAGGAATGAACACTGAAGCTTTCTTT	CASSLGGMNTEAFF
TRBV5-1	NA	TRBJ2-5	TRBD1	TGCGCCAGCAGCTTCACTCCCGGGACAGGGGGCAGTGAGACCCAGTACTTC	CASSFTPGTGGSETQYF
TRBV2	NA	TRBJ2-4	NA	TGTGCCAGCAGAGCGGATAAAAACATTCAGTACTTC	CASRADKNIQYF
TRBV5-6	NA	TRBJ1-5	NA	TGTGCCAGCAGCTTGGGGCCGTCGGGAAATCAGCCCCAGCATTTT	CASSLGPSGNQPQHF
TRBV5-1	NA	TRBJ1-1	NA	TGCGCCAGCAGCCCAGACAAGTCCGAAGCTTTCTTT	CASSPDKSEAFF
TRBV4-1	NA	TRBJ1-5	NA	TGCGCCAGCAGCCAAGATTCGGGTAATCAGCCCCAGCATTTT	CASSQDSGNQPQHF
TRBV5-5	NA	TRBJ2-7	NA	TGTGCCAGCATCTTACCTGGGAGCTACGAGCAGTACTTC	CASILPGSYEQYF
TRBV5-1	NA	TRBJ2-2	TRBD2	TGCGCCAGCAGCTTTTACACTAGCGGGGGCCTCACCGGGGAGCTGTTTTTT	CASSFYTSGGLTGELFF
TRBV4-1	NA	TRBJ2-2	TRBD2	TGCGCCAGCAGCCAAGGACTAGCGGGGTTAGTGGGCGGGGAGCTGTTTTTT	CASSQGLAGLVGGELFF